This paragraph reports one T cell receptor beta chain. V was cut by 0 bases and J by 0 bases, with 12 bases left in between. CDR1 and CDR2 (germline): LGHNA, YSLEER. CDR3 length: 17 residues. This sample was included in a study of blood T cell repertoires in COVID-19. The protocol was immunoSEQ multiplex PCR, while the TCRdb copy is restricted to in-frame clones and leaves out a portion. The sample yields 300,000 to 450,000 clones, 70% to 90% seen once. This clonotype was obtained from a woman in her 30s with COVID-19, enrolled during active disease. The gene calls are TRBV4-3 and TRBJ1-3, with D uncertain. The sample consisted of peripheral blood. The DNA for the CDR3 is TGCGCCAGCAGCCAAGATGACGTCGGGTACTCTGGAAACACCATATATTTT. The encoded protein is CASSQDDVGYSGNTIYF.